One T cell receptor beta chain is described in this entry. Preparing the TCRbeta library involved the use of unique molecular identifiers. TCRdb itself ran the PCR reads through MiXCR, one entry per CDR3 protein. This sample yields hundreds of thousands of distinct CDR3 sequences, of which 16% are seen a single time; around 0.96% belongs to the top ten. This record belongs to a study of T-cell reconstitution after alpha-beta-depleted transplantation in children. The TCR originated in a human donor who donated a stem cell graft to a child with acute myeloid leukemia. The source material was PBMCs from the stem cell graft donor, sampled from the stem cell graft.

The CDR3 protein is CASSSQLTGGGQPQHF. The DNA of the CDR3 is TGTGCCAGCAGCTCCCAACTGACAGGGGGCGGTCAGCCCCAGCATTTT. The genes are TRBV5-5 and TRBJ1-5, with 10 bases lining up with TRBD1. The CDR3 runs to 16 residues. Germline V gene data show CDR1 as SGHKS and CDR2 as YYEKEE (reference sequence). J lost 6 bases, V lost 3 bases, and 9 bases had no gene match.